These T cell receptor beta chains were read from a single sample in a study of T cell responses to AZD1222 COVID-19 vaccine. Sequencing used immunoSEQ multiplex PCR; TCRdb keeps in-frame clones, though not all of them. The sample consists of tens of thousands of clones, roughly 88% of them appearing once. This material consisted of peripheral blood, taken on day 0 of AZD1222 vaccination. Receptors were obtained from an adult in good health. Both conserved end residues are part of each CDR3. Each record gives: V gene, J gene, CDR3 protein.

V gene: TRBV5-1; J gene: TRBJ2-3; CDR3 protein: CASSISGSSTDTQYF
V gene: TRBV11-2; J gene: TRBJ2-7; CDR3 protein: CASSLHRAGVSEQYF
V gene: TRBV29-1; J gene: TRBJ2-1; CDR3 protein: CSVGTRLGNEQFF
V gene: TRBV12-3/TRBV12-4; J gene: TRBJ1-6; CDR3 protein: CASTKGSPLHF
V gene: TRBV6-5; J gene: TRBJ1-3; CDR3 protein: CASSPLEGAGNTIYF
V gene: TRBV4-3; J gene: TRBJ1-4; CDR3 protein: CASSQDRGQGNEKLFF
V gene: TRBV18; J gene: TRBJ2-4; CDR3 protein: CASSPFPGDKNIQYF
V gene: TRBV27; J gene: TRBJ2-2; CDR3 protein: CASSLGLGTTGELFF
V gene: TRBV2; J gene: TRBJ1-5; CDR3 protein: CASREAGRPQHF
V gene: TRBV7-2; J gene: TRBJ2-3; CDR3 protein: CASSLAIVTDTQYF
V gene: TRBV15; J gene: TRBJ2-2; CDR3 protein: CATRRRQNTGELFF
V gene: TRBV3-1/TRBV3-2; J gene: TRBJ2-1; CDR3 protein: CASSLTGTSGRAGNEQFF
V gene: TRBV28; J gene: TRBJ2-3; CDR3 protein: CASSSGLGPDTQYF
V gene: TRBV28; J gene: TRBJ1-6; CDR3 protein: CATRQGNNSPLHF
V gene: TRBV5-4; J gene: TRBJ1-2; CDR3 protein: CASSLEGLYGYTF
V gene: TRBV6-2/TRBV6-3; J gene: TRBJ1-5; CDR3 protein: CASSYFRDRGNQPQHF
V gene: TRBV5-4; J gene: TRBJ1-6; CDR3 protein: CASSLVGPGAPLHF
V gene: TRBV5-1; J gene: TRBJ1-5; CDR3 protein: CASSSGTPNQPQHF
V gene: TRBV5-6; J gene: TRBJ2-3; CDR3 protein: CASSLRAGDSTDTQYF
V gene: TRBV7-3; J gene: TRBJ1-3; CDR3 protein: CASSWDRGTAGNTIYF
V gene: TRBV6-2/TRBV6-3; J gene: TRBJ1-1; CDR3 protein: CASSSWTGGTEAFF
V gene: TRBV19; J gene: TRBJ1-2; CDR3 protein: CASSSGTGGAYGYTF
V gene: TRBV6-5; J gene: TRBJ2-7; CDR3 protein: CATSTETYEQYF
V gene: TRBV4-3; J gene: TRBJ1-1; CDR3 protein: CASGRGAEAFF
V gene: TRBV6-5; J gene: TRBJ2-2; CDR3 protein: CASGRIPGELFF
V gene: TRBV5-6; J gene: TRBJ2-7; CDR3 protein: CASSLAASDNEQYF